This T cell receptor (beta chain) was documented in a study of cytomegalovirus exposure and HLA in healthy donors. Overall study results and limits: When a later analysis compared HLA-associated TCR beta chains with equally common others, the HLA-associated chains turned out to be more clonally expanded and to have lower generation probabilities.

Trimming pared 4 bases from V and 2 bases from J, leaving 7 bases between. Germline lookup yields CDR1 SGHRS and CDR2 YFSETQ. This CDR3 has 13 residues. In the PCR, 60 Vbeta and 13 Jbeta primers were used. Sequencing was performed with immunoSEQ multiplex PCR; in TCRdb, only in-frame clones are kept and a portion is missing. The data show 80,000 to 130,000 clones, with about 74% seen just once and about 4.4% held by the top ten. This clone was counted between two and nine times. Antigen: not known. The chain links TRBV5-1 to TRBJ2-1; TRBD1 might be the D (5 bases). This TCR was recovered from a woman aged 18-30 years in good health and CMV-seropositive. Sequencing was carried out using PBMCs. The CDR3 protein is CASSQTAYNEQFF. The CDR3 nucleotides read TGCGCCAGCAGCCAGACAGCCTACAATGAGCAGTTCTTC.